These T cell receptor beta chains were read from a single sample in a study of T cell changes during pregnancy in multiple sclerosis. Assay used: immunoSEQ multiplex PCR; TCRdb lists only in-frame clones, some missing. The sample records approximately 68,000 clones, approximately 90% being singletons. Sequences were derived from peripheral blood, sampled in the second trimester of pregnancy. Source of these receptors: a female donor with multiple sclerosis, enrolled in a pregnancy study. The CDR3 runs from the conserved cysteine through the conserved F or W. The D gene is left open where the match is weak. Size values are once, few and many counts, or a class for expanded clones, and some rows have none.

>-|-|TRBJ1-2|TRBV13
CASTTVGAGNYGYTF
TGTGCCAGCACCACCGTGGGGGCCGGAAACTATGGCTACACCTTC
>-|-|TRBJ1-1|TRBV14
CASSESGVLRRNTEAFF
TGTGCCAGCAGCGAATCCGGGGTTCTCAGACGTAACACTGAAGCTTTCTTT
>-|-|TRBJ2-6|TRBV5-8
CASSLRTEKLSSGANVLTF
TGTGCCAGCAGCCTCCGGACAGAGAAATTGAGCTCTGGGGCCAACGTCCTGACTTTC
>-|-|TRBJ2-3|TRBV5-1
CASSLVGGGSRASTDTQYF
TGCGCCAGCAGCTTGGTCGGGGGCGGGAGCCGCGCTAGCACAGATACGCAGTATTTT
>-|TRBD1|TRBJ2-1|TRBV6-1
CASSDQPGQGADKFF
TGTGCCAGCAGTGACCAACCGGGACAGGGGGCGGACAAGTTCTTC
>once|-|TRBJ1-4|TRBV29-1
CSVSDNPGEKLFF
TGCAGCGTCTCCGACAACCCGGGGGAAAAACTGTTTTTT
>-|-|TRBJ1-2|TRBV19
CASSIRAMNSGYTF
TGTGCCAGTAGTATCAGGGCCATGAACTCTGGCTACACCTTC
>-|-|TRBJ1-1|TRBV30
CAHGEGTEAFF
TGTGCCCATGGAGAGGGTACTGAAGCTTTCTTT
>-|-|TRBJ1-3|TRBV5-8
CASRQRHGTSPSGNTIYF
TGTGCCAGCCGACAGAGACATGGGACAAGCCCCTCTGGAAACACCATATATTTT
>-|TRBD2|TRBJ2-1|TRBV7-3
CASSDRSRGGGFNEQFF
TGTGCCAGCAGCGACAGATCACGGGGGGGAGGATTCAATGAGCAGTTCTTC
>-|TRBD1|TRBJ1-1|TRBV27
CASSSRMGQASTEAFF
TGTGCCAGCAGTTCCCGGATGGGACAGGCCTCCACTGAAGCTTTCTTT
>-|TRBD2|TRBJ2-7|TRBV7-6
CASSLVPSAGDYEQYF
TGTGCCAGCAGCTTAGTCCCTAGCGCGGGGGACTACGAGCAGTACTTC
>-|-|TRBJ2-1|TRBV7-3
CASSFDRRASEQFF
TGTGCCAGCAGCTTCGACAGGAGAGCAAGTGAGCAGTTCTTC
>-|-|TRBJ2-2|TRBV5-1
CASSPGTINTGELFF
TGCGCCAGCAGCCCCGGGACAATAAACACCGGGGAGCTGTTTTTT
>-|-|TRBJ2-7|TRBV20-1
CSAVRDYEQYF
TGCAGTGCTGTCCGGGACTACGAGCAGTACTTC
>once|-|TRBJ1-3|TRBV11-2
CASSLGGTPNTIYF
TGTGCCAGCAGCTTAGGCGGGACTCCCAACACCATATATTTT
>-|TRBD1|TRBJ1-2|TRBV30
CAWSSPGQGNYGYTF
TGTGCCTGGAGTTCACCGGGACAGGGGAACTATGGCTACACCTTC
>-|-|TRBJ2-7|TRBV13
CASSLGGGYEQYF
TGTGCCAGCAGCTTAGGCGGAGGGTACGAGCAGTACTTC
>-|-|TRBJ2-7|TRBV11-2
CASSFQGYEQYF
TGTGCCAGCAGCTTCCAGGGGTACGAGCAGTACTTC
>-|-|TRBJ1-1|TRBV29-1
CSVEDVDSTVKCFF
TGCAGCGTTGAAGATGTAGACAGTACCGTGAAGTGTTTCTTT
>-|-|TRBJ1-5|TRBV6-4
CASSAEENQPQHF
TGTGCCAGCAGTGCGGAGGAGAACCAGCCCCAGCATTTT
>-|TRBD1|TRBJ1-2|TRBV5-6
CASSQTGSGYTF
TGTGCCAGCAGCCAGACAGGGTCTGGCTACACCTTC
>-|-|TRBJ1-2|TRBV25-1
CASSSLGGYGYTF
TGTGCCAGCAGTTCGTTGGGGGGCTATGGCTACACCTTC
>-|TRBD1|TRBJ2-7|TRBV5-1
CASSFGDSKYEQYF
TGCGCCAGCAGCTTCGGGGACAGCAAATACGAGCAGTACTTC
>-|TRBD2|TRBJ2-5|TRBV7-9
CASSFPSGGAGETQYF
TGTGCCAGCAGCTTTCCTAGCGGGGGGGCCGGGGAGACCCAGTACTTC
>-|TRBD2|TRBJ2-5|TRBV6-6
CASRTLAGGRQTQYF
TGTGCCAGCAGGACTCTAGCGGGGGGGAGGCAGACCCAGTACTTC
>-|TRBD1|TRBJ1-6|TRBV5-6
CASSGTDRGNSPLHF
TGTGCCAGCAGTGGGACGGACAGGGGCAATTCACCCCTCCACTTT
>-|-|TRBJ1-4|TRBV5-1
CASSLEGRVTEKLFF
TGCGCCAGCAGCTTGGAGGGCAGGGTGACTGAAAAACTGTTTTTT
>once|TRBD1|TRBJ2-7|TRBV5-6
CASSLRTGTYEQYF
TGTGCCAGCAGCTTGCGGACAGGGACCTACGAGCAGTACTTC